This T cell receptor (beta chain) was sequenced during a study of blood T cell repertoires in COVID-19. Profiled with immunoSEQ multiplex PCR; TCRdb holds only in-frame clones, not every one. The sample lists just over 300,000 clones; about 87% were seen once. The germline V gene has CDR1 MGHDK and CDR2 SYGVNS. The CDR3 is 14 amino acids. Trimming removed 1 base at V and 3 bases at J, with 10 bases between. The TCR was taken from a woman under 30 who had recovered from COVID-19. The rearrangement joins TRBV25-1 to TRBJ2-7; D gene ambiguous. Material: PBMCs or T cells enriched from blood (not recorded which). Written as DNA, the CDR3 is TGTGCCAGCAGTGAATTCGGCGGTGACTACGAGCAGTACTTC. This translates into CASSEFGGDYEQYF.